Below are 10 T cell receptor beta chains sequenced from a single sample in a study of cytomegalovirus exposure and HLA in healthy donors. Amplification used 60 Vbeta primers and 13 Jbeta primers. Generated by immunoSEQ multiplex PCR, the TCRdb table keeps only in-frame clones and is missing some. The repertoire holds about 270,000 clones, roughly 90% seen once, with roughly 4% in the top ten. The sequencing sample was made of PBMCs. These receptors came from a man aged 35-49 years in good health and CMV-seropositive.

The chain has TRBV5-4 and TRBJ2-1, with D perhaps matching TRBD2 (7 bases). Germline CDR1 is SGHNT and CDR2 is YYREEE (reference sequence). CDR3 size: 14 residues. With 3 bases removed from V and 5 bases from J, the gap between germline ends came to 12 bases. CDR3 protein: CASSSEGGHNEQFF. The CDR3 bases are TGTGCCAGCAGCTCGGAGGGGGGGCACAATGAGCAGTTCTTC.

This chain joins TRBV28 and TRBJ1-5, with a tentative D call TRBD1 (5 bases). CDR3 length: 11 amino acids. Germline loops: CDR1 MDHEN, CDR2 SYDVKM. Trimming shortened V by 5 bases and J by 9 bases, and 8 bases separated the two germline ends. CDR3 region: CASSGHLPQHF. The CDR3 DNA follows: TGTGCCAGCAGTGGACACCTGCCCCAGCATTTT.

The chain uses TRBV10-3 and TRBJ1-4; 8 bases align to TRBD1. V lost 0 bases and J lost 8; bases outside the gene matches: 8. The CDR3 contains 16 residues. Germline CDR1 is ENHRY and CDR2 is SYGVKD. This CDR3 reads CAISESGTGKSEKLFF. The CDR3 region has the DNA TGTGCCATCAGTGAGTCCGGGACAGGTAAATCCGAAAAACTGTTTTTT.

CDR3 sequence: CASSLNRGGEKLFF. The CDR3 nucleotides read TGCGCCAGCAGCCTGAACAGGGGTGGAGAAAAACTGTTTTTT. This rearrangement joins TRBV5-1 to TRBJ1-4; 7 nucleotides agree with TRBD1. This CDR3 contains 14 residues. CDR1 SGHRS and CDR2 YFSETQ come from the germline V gene. Trimming cost V 4 bases and J 8 bases; bases outside gene matches: 8.

The rearrangement uses TRBV18 and TRBJ2-1; maybe TRBD1 (5 bases). This CDR3 contains 14 residues. The ends were cut back, 0 bases at V and 7 bases at J, with 10 bases in the middle. Germline loops: CDR1 KGHSH, CDR2 LQKENI. The DNA of the CDR3 is TGTGCCAGCTCACCACCTGATGGGGCGAATGAGCAGTTCTTC. It specifies CASSPPDGANEQFF.

This clone showed up just once. The chain uses TRBV10-3 and TRBJ1-5; D is uncertain. Trimming took off 2 bases at V and 3 bases at J, with 8 bases between the two ends. This CDR3 region has 14 residues. CDR1 is ENHRY and CDR2 is SYGVKD in the germline V gene. CDR3 protein: CAISERGNNQPQHF. The DNA of the CDR3 is TGTGCCATCAGTGAGAGAGGGAACAATCAGCCCCAGCATTTT.

The chain uses TRBV30 and TRBJ1-2; unclear D gene. Germline V gene data show CDR1 as GTSNPN and CDR2 as SVGIG (reference sequence). The CDR3 loop spans 12 amino acids. The V and J ends lost 0 bases and 4 bases respectively, with 6 bases between them. CDR3 nucleotides: TGTGCCTGGAGTGTACAGAGCTATGGCTACACCTTC. It yields the protein CAWSVQSYGYTF.

This chain joins TRBV5-4 and TRBJ2-3; 11 bases are a match to TRBD2. V dropped 2 bases and J dropped 6; count of bases not matched to a gene: 5. The CDR3 loop spans 15 amino acids. Germline V gene sequence: CDR1 SGHNT, CDR2 YYREEE (reference sequence). The CDR3 DNA sequence: TGTGCCAGCAGCTTCACTAGCGGGAGTTTGGATACGCAGTATTTT. It yields the protein CASSFTSGSLDTQYF.

This chain connects TRBV29-1 to TRBJ2-7; tentatively, D is TRBD1 (6 bases). Germline assignment: CDR1 SQVTM and CDR2 ANQGSEA. This CDR3 has 12 amino acids. Trimming pared 4 bases from V and 3 bases from J, leaving 10 bases between. The CDR3 spells CSVGPGDYEQYF. As DNA, the CDR3 is TGCAGCGTTGGACCAGGGGACTACGAGCAGTACTTC.

The chain combines TRBV5-4 with TRBJ2-1; the D is unclear. Germline V gene data show CDR1 as SGHNT and CDR2 as YYREEE (reference sequence). The V and J ends lost 0 bases and 5 bases respectively, with 9 bases between them. CDR3 length: 14 residues. The CDR3 region has the DNA TGTGCCAGCAGCTTGGGCGGAGCTAACAATGAGCAGTTCTTC. This codes for CASSLGGANNEQFF.